Presented here are 24 T cell receptor beta chains from one specimen sequenced in a study of response to subunit inactivated influenza vaccine. TCRdb ran MiXCR on the RT-PCR reads and lists one entry per CDR3 protein. The table includes approximately 500,000 distinct CDR3 sequences, roughly a quarter detected once. The same data also contributed to another study, on T cells expressing NK-cell markers. From that report: Generation of TCR beta cDNA was performed by 5'RACE template switching incorporating UMIs.

The sequencing used CD4+ T cells sorted from PBMCs, collected about 12 days after vaccination. Receptors were obtained from a man aged 50 to 60 who received an inactivated influenza vaccine.

The table lists this clonotype with a few counts. J is TRBJ2-2 and V is TRBV3-1; D call uncertain. CDR3 size: 14 residues. Trimming took off 2 bases at V and 0 bases at J, with 4 bases between the two ends. Looked up from germline, CDR1 is LGHDT and CDR2 is YNNKEL (reference sequence). Written as DNA, the CDR3 is TGTGCCAGCAGCCAACGATCGAACACCGGGGAGCTGTTTTTT. Protein product: CASSQRSNTGELFF.

The chain carries TRBV12-3 or TRBV12-4 and TRBJ1-5, with a weak D call TRBD1 (5 bases). The CDR3 consists of 15 residues. Trimming took 6 bases from V and 0 from J, leaving 12 bases between them. The CDR3 coding sequence is TGTGCCAGCAGGAGGGACGGGATTAGCAATCAGCCCCAGCATTTT. This sequence encodes CASRRDGISNQPQHF.

J is TRBJ2-1 and V is TRBV9; TRBD1 matches at 10 bases. The CDR3 loop spans 15 amino acids. Per germline, CDR1 SGDLS and CDR2 YYNGEE. Germline trimming cut 2 bases from V and 8 bases from J; bases unmatched to any gene: 7. The CDR3 nucleotides read TGTGCCAGCAGCGTCTTCGGGACAGGGGTCGATGAGCAGTTCTTC. Translation: CASSVFGTGVDEQFF.

The V call is TRBV2, the J call TRBJ1-1, with D perhaps matching TRBD1 (5 bases). V lost 4 bases, J lost 1 base, and 10 bases lay in between. The CDR3 sequence is 14 residues long. Germline-derived CDR1 and CDR2 are SNHLY and FYNNEI. CDR3 nucleotide sequence: TGTGCCAGCAGTGGGGACCGGTCGAACACTGAAGCTTTCTTT. Amino acids: CASSGDRSNTEAFF.

This clonotype occurred a few times. The chain carries TRBV7-2 and TRBJ1-2; D uncertain. The CDR3 has 16 amino acids. Looked up from germline, CDR1 is SGHTA and CDR2 is FQGNSA. Trimming shortened V by 4 bases and J by 7 bases, and 22 bases separated the two germline ends. The CDR3 reads CASSSNAAIQHRGYTF. Written as DNA, the CDR3 is TGTGCCAGCAGCTCCAATGCAGCCATACAGCATCGTGGCTACACCTTC.

V usage is TRBV4-3 and J usage is TRBJ2-3; TRBD2 matches 11 bases. V gave up 4 bases and J gave up 1 base; unmatched junction bases: 13. CDR3 length equals 19 residues. CDR1 LGHNA and CDR2 YSLEER come from the germline V gene. The CDR3 DNA sequence: TGCGCCAGCAGCCGGGGACTAGCGGAGGGAGTTCTGGGCACAGATACGCAGTATTTT. The encoded protein is CASSRGLAEGVLGTDTQYF.

This sequence joins TRBV6-2 or TRBV6-3 and TRBJ2-5, with 10 positions matching TRBD1. The V and J ends lost 2 bases and 2 bases, in that order; junction bases with no gene match: 5. Germline assignment: CDR1 MNHEY and CDR2 SVGEGT. The CDR3 is made up of 16 amino acids. The CDR3 spells CASSYRGGQGQETQYF. Written as DNA, the CDR3 is TGTGCCAGCAGTTACCGAGGGGGACAGGGGCAAGAGACCCAGTACTTC.

This clonotype turned up a few times. CDR3 in amino acids: CATARSTDTQYF. The CDR3 DNA is TGTGCCACCGCCCGGAGCACAGATACGCAGTATTTT. The rearrangement links TRBV12-3 or TRBV12-4 to TRBJ2-3, with D uncertain. Trimming took off 10 bases at V and 0 bases at J, with 8 bases between the two ends. The CDR3 is made up of 12 amino acids.

V is TRBV7-3 and J is TRBJ2-7, with D possibly matching TRBD1 (6 bases). With 2 bases removed from V and 6 bases from J, the gap between germline ends came to 11 bases. The CDR3 consists of 13 residues. Germline assignment: CDR1 SGHTA and CDR2 FQGTGA. The CDR3 sequence is CASSLGAGVEQYF. The CDR3 region has the DNA TGTGCCAGCAGCTTAGGGGCAGGGGTCGAGCAGTACTTC.

This rearrangement joins TRBV6-1 to TRBJ1-1; D possibly corresponds to TRBD1 (5 bases). Per the germline V gene, CDR1 is MNHNS and CDR2 is SASEGT. The CDR3 consists of 15 residues. Trimming left V 7 bases short and J 5 bases short, with 20 bases between. CDR3 protein: CASKWEGPSNTEAFF. The CDR3 bases are TGTGCCAGCAAATGGGAGGGACCGTCGAATACTGAAGCTTTCTTT.

This clonotype appeared a few times. Here the CDR3 reads CASRITGGGNTEAFF. The CDR3 bases are TGTGCCAGCAGAATAACAGGGGGGGGGAACACTGAAGCTTTCTTT. The V gene is TRBV7-2, the J gene TRBJ1-1; 8 nucleotides align to TRBD1. The V gene end was trimmed by 6 bases and the J gene end by 1 base; junction bases not matched to a gene: 7. CDR1 SGHTA and CDR2 FQGNSA come from the germline V gene. The CDR3 runs to 15 residues.

This clonotype has ten or more counts. The chain is built from TRBV6-1 and TRBJ2-2; 8 bases line up with TRBD1. Trimming took 6 bases from V and 1 from J; bases not matched to a gene: 10. The CDR3 runs 17 residues. The V gene's germline CDR1 is MNHNS and CDR2 SASEGT. CDR3 region: CASRPRRGQGNTGELFF. The CDR3 DNA reads as TGTGCCAGCAGACCCAGAAGAGGACAGGGGAACACCGGGGAGCTGTTTTTT.

This clonotype appeared a few times. The rearrangement uses TRBV24-1 and TRBJ2-7; 14 bases map to TRBD2. The CDR3 has 17 amino acids. The junction had 5 bases not matched to a gene; V was cut back by 1 base and J by 4 bases. The germline V gene encodes CDR1 KGHDR and CDR2 SFDVKD. CDR3 sequence reads: CATSDFSGTSGSYEQYF. DNA of the CDR3: TGTGCCACCAGTGATTTCTCCGGGACTAGCGGGAGTTACGAGCAGTACTTC.

V usage is TRBV6-2 or TRBV6-3 and J usage is TRBJ2-7; D might be TRBD2 (6 bases). This CDR3 spans 17 amino acids. Germline V gene sequence: CDR1 MNHEY, CDR2 SVGEGT. V was pared by 8 bases and J by 2 bases, with 25 bases between. The CDR3 here is CASWGVQNLTRAYEQYF. As DNA, the CDR3 is TGTGCCAGCTGGGGGGTACAGAACCTCACAAGGGCCTACGAGCAGTACTTC.

This clonotype occurred many times. The rearrangement joins TRBV7-8 to TRBJ2-1; 7 bases map to TRBD1. V lost 3 bases, J lost 3 bases, and 8 bases stayed unmatched. The CDR3 runs 16 residues. Germline loops: CDR1 SGHVS, CDR2 FQNEAQ. CDR3 residues: CASSLKRGQRYNEQFF. The CDR3 nucleotides read TGTGCCAGCAGCTTGAAGAGGGGGCAACGCTACAATGAGCAGTTCTTC.

This clonotype occurred a few times. The chain carries TRBV7-2 and TRBJ1-1; the D gene is possibly TRBD1 (5 bases). V was cut by 5 bases and J by 6 bases, with 16 bases left in between. This CDR3 is 14 amino acids long. The germline CDR1 and CDR2 sequences are SGHTA and FQGNSA. CDR3 sequence reads: CASSTDSRFSEAFF. The CDR3 DNA is TGTGCCAGCAGCACTGACAGCCGATTCTCTGAAGCTTTCTTT.

This clonotype was seen only once. V and J are TRBV7-7 and TRBJ2-7; possibly TRBD1 for D (5 bases). V lost 5 bases to trimming and J lost 3 bases, with 23 bases between them. Germline values: CDR1 SSHAT, CDR2 FNYEAQ (reference sequence). CDR3 length equals 17 residues. CDR3 sequence: CASSPGMESTFIYEQYF. The CDR3 nucleotides are TGTGCCAGCAGCCCAGGGATGGAATCTACCTTCATCTACGAGCAGTACTTC.

The CDR3 is CASSVGTGVVTIYF. DNA of the CDR3: TGTGCCAGCAGCGTCGGGACAGGGGTTGTCACCATATATTTT. The V gene is TRBV9, the J gene TRBJ1-3; 10 positions match TRBD1. The germline gives CDR1 SGDLS, CDR2 YYNGEE. The CDR3 totals 14 residues. Losses at the gene ends were 2 bases for V and 9 bases for J; bases not matched to a gene: 5. Filled out from reference TRBV9 and TRBJ1-3, the complete variable domain reads DSGVTQTPKHLITATGQRVTLRCSPRSGDLSVYWYQQSLDQGLQFLIQYYNGEERAKGNILERFSAQQFPDLHSELNLSSLELGDSALYFCASSVGTGVVTIYFGEGSWLTVV.

The table lists this clonotype with a few counts. The J gene is TRBJ2-1, the V gene TRBV7-8; TRBD2 matches 13 bases. The CDR3 is 16 residues long. V shed 3 bases, J shed 7 bases, and the junction held 6 bases outside the gene matches. Germline values: CDR1 SGHVS, CDR2 FQNEAQ. The CDR3 protein is CASSFTSGGARNEQFF. The CDR3 bases are TGTGCCAGCAGCTTTACTAGCGGGGGGGCCAGGAATGAGCAGTTCTTC.

The chain couples TRBV7-2 to TRBJ2-7; D remains unclear. This CDR3 region has 13 residues. In germline, CDR1 is SGHTA, CDR2 FQGNSA. V gave up 2 bases and J gave up 3 bases, with 8 bases separating them. CDR3 sequence: CASSLSEVYEQYF. In nucleotides, the CDR3 is TGTGCCAGCAGCTTAAGTGAGGTCTACGAGCAGTACTTC.

This clonotype showed up just a few times. The chain recombines TRBV27 with TRBJ1-1; D remains unclear. Germline CDR1 is MNHEY and CDR2 is SMNVEV (reference sequence). There are 13 residues in the CDR3. Trimming stripped 0 bases from V and 13 bases from J, with 15 bases between. The CDR3 is CASSLSGSGASFF. The CDR3 DNA follows: TGTGCCAGCAGTTTATCGGGTAGTGGAGCGAGTTTCTTT.

This chain connects TRBV20-1 to TRBJ2-1, with no clear D. The CDR3 is 13 residues long. The V end lost 1 base, the J end lost 7 bases, and 11 bases lay between the germline ends. CDR1 DFQATT and CDR2 SNEGSKA come from the germline V gene (reference sequence). For the CDR3, the DNA is TGCAGTGCTAGAGCCACAGCGCGTAATGAGCAGTTCTTC. Protein product: CSARATARNEQFF.

This clonotype appeared a few times. V and J are TRBV7-2 and TRBJ2-1; maybe TRBD2 (6 bases). This CDR3 contains 15 residues. V lost 4 bases, J lost 3 bases, and 13 bases lay in between. Germline CDR1 SGHTA, CDR2 FQGNSA. The CDR3 here is CASSSYGDFYNEQFF. CDR3 sequence (DNA): TGTGCCAGCAGCTCGTACGGGGACTTCTACAATGAGCAGTTCTTC.

This clonotype appeared a few times. The V and J genes are TRBV5-1 and TRBJ2-1; the D gene is possibly TRBD2 (5 bases). V was clipped by 4 bases and J by 5 bases, with 13 bases between them. This CDR3 has 14 amino acids. CDR1 SGHRS and CDR2 YFSETQ come from the germline V gene. The CDR3 DNA reads TGCGCCAGCAGCGGGAGTCCAGGAGACAATGAGCAGTTCTTC. It codes for CASSGSPGDNEQFF.